This T cell receptor (beta chain) comes out of a study of cytomegalovirus exposure and HLA in healthy donors. The primer mix had 60 Vbeta and 13 Jbeta primers. Assay: immunoSEQ multiplex PCR; the TCRdb copy retains only in-frame clones and omits some. The table has some 170,000 clones, roughly 85% seen once. This clonotype was sampled from a man aged 40-55 years in good health and CMV-seronegative. The specimen was PBMCs.

In DNA form, the CDR3 reads TGTGCCAGCAGTGACTCTCGCGGGGCACAGTACTTC. Its protein product is CASSDSRGAQYF. The chain links TRBV2 to TRBJ2-5; maybe TRBD2 (6 bases). CDR3 length equals 12 residues. V lost 3 bases to trimming and J lost 11 bases, with 13 bases between them. CDR1 SNHLY and CDR2 FYNNEI come from the germline V gene.